Presented here are 4 T cell receptor beta chains from one specimen sequenced in a study of beta chain features in type 1 diabetes. The investigators reverse transcribed all of the isolated RNA, so they sequenced expressed TCRB transcripts. TCRdb's copy holds only in-frame clones and misses some; the assay was immunoSEQ multiplex PCR. The sample has over 15,000 clones; 40% to 55% are singletons. Material for sequencing was stem cell memory CD4+ T cells from blood. The source of these receptors is a woman aged 40-49 years in good health.

This clone was counted between two and nine times. The chain couples TRBV10-3 to TRBJ1-5; D might be TRBD1 (5 bases). This CDR3 has 17 amino acids. Germline assignment: CDR1 ENHRY and CDR2 SYGVKD. V lost 2 bases and J lost 5, with 19 bases in between. The CDR3: CAISEPPGGGTDQPQHF. CDR3 nucleotides: TGTGCCATCAGTGAGCCCCCCGGGGGAGGGACCGATCAGCCCCAGCATTTT.

V is TRBV7-2 and J is TRBJ2-3, with 13 bases identical to TRBD2. The trim removed 2 bases at V and 0 bases at J, leaving 5 bases unmatched. The CDR3 extends over 18 amino acids. Looked up from germline, CDR1 is SGHTA and CDR2 is FQGNSA. CDR3 bases: TGTGCCAGCAGCTTATCGAGACTAGCGGGGGGAAGCACAGATACGCAGTATTTT. Translating gives CASSLSRLAGGSTDTQYF.

The chain has TRBV29-1 and TRBJ2-1; 12 bases agree with TRBD2. CDR3 length: 13 amino acids. Germline V gives CDR1 SQVTM, CDR2 ANQGSEA. The J segment lost 9 bases and the V segment lost 7 bases, leaving 7 bases of the junction unmatched. CDR3 protein: CSGASGGGGEQFF. The CDR3 DNA reads as TGCAGCGGAGCTAGCGGGGGGGGCGGTGAGCAGTTCTTC.

The rearrangement links TRBV5-8 to TRBJ2-1; the D gene is possibly TRBD1 (7 bases). Trimming removed 4 bases at V and 7 bases at J, with 15 bases between. The CDR3 length is 14 residues. Per germline, CDR1 SGHTS and CDR2 YDEGEE. CDR3 nucleotides: TGTGCCAGCAGCCGCAGGGGGGTGTTGAATGAGCAGTTCTTC. Amino acids: CASSRRGVLNEQFF.